The rows below give T cell receptor beta chains drawn from one sample of a study of cytomegalovirus exposure and HLA in healthy donors. The method was immunoSEQ multiplex PCR; TCRdb's version includes in-frame clones alone and lacks a portion of them. The sample has 45,000 to 60,000 clones, 65% to 85% seen once; the top ten hold about 3%. Sequences were obtained from PBMCs. The origin of the receptors is a man aged 18 to 29 in good health and CMV-seronegative. The CDR3 runs from the conserved cysteine through the conserved F or W. Each record gives: J gene, D gene, clone size, V gene, CDR3 protein, CDR3 DNA. D genes are given only for firm matches. Rows give clone size only sometimes, using once, few, many, or a class for an expanded clone.

>TRBJ2-2|NA|NA|TRBV28
CASSLTLEVGELFF
TGTGCCAGCAGTTTAACACTAGAGGTCGGGGAGCTGTTTTTT
>TRBJ1-3|TRBD1|NA|TRBV7-2
CASSYTQGTGNTIYF
TGTGCCAGCAGCTATACACAGGGGACTGGAAACACCATATATTTT
>TRBJ1-5|TRBD1|NA|TRBV27
CASSAGTGGVQPQHF
TGTGCCAGCTCTGCCGGGACAGGGGGCGTGCAGCCCCAGCATTTT
>TRBJ2-1|TRBD1|NA|TRBV7-2
CASSLGQGATNEQFF
TGTGCCAGCAGCCTAGGACAGGGGGCGACGAATGAGCAGTTCTTC
>TRBJ2-7|NA|once|TRBV29-1
CSVDFRGEQYF
TGCAGCGTTGATTTTCGGGGCGAGCAGTACTTC
>TRBJ2-7|TRBD1|NA|TRBV27
CASSSGTAAYEQYF
TGTGCCAGCAGTTCCGGGACAGCAGCCTACGAGCAGTACTTC
>TRBJ1-1|NA|NA|TRBV2
CASRTGNTEAFF
TGTGCCAGCAGGACGGGGAACACTGAAGCTTTCTTT
>TRBJ2-7|TRBD2|few|TRBV4-3
CASSQDLLAGFTYEQYF
TGCGCCAGCAGCCAAGATCTGCTAGCGGGCTTCACCTACGAGCAGTACTTC
>TRBJ1-3|TRBD1|few|TRBV2
CASRASDRAKGNTIYF
TGTGCCAGCAGGGCCTCGGACAGGGCTAAGGGAAACACCATATATTTT
>TRBJ1-4|TRBD1|NA|TRBV30
CAWGQGEKLFF
TGTGCCTGGGGACAGGGTGAAAAACTGTTTTTT
>TRBJ1-3|NA|NA|TRBV4-3
CASSQEKGGNTIYF
TGCGCCAGCAGCCAAGAAAAGGGGGGAAACACCATATATTTT
>TRBJ2-1|NA|NA|TRBV7-8
CASRSGEYNEQFF
TGTGCCAGCCGTAGCGGAGAATACAATGAGCAGTTCTTC
>TRBJ1-2|NA|NA|TRBV5-1
CASSLGQGGSYGYTF
TGCGCCAGCAGCTTGGGGCAGGGAGGCAGCTATGGCTACACCTTC
>TRBJ2-7|TRBD2|NA|TRBV7-8
CASSLEISGLSSEQYF
TGTGCCAGCAGCTTAGAAATTTCGGGACTATCCTCCGAGCAGTACTTC
>TRBJ1-5|NA|NA|TRBV2
CASTPGVGNQPQHF
TGTGCCAGCACCCCGGGGGTGGGAAATCAGCCCCAGCATTTT
>TRBJ1-2|NA|NA|TRBV27
CASSWAGGYTF
TGTGCCAGCAGTTGGGCGGGCGGCTACACCTTC
>TRBJ1-5|NA|once|TRBV30
CAWNHQGNNQPQHF
TGTGCCTGGAATCACCAGGGGAACAATCAGCCCCAGCATTTT
>TRBJ1-3|NA|few|TRBV4-1
CASSRGQSSGNTIYF
TGCGCCAGCAGCCGAGGACAGAGCTCTGGAAACACCATATATTTT
>TRBJ1-1|NA|NA|TRBV18
CASSPPGHRDTEAFF
TGTGCTAGCTCACCTCCGGGACATAGGGACACTGAAGCTTTCTTT
>TRBJ2-2|TRBD2|NA|TRBV10-3
CAISEDSGRATGELFF
TGTGCCATCAGTGAGGATAGCGGGAGGGCCACCGGGGAGCTGTTTTTT
>TRBJ1-6|NA|NA|TRBV25-1
CATGLGNSPLHF
TGTGCCACAGGTCTTGGGAATTCACCCCTCCACTTT
>TRBJ2-5|TRBD1|once|TRBV9
CASSGTPGQGETQYF
TGTGCCAGCAGCGGGACTCCGGGACAGGGTGAGACCCAGTACTTC
>TRBJ1-5|TRBD1|NA|TRBV7-9
CASSQTGDGNQPQHF
TGTGCCAGCAGCCAAACAGGGGATGGCAATCAGCCCCAGCATTTT
>TRBJ1-5|NA|NA|TRBV28
CASSADSEGNQPQHF
TGTGCCAGCAGCGCGGACAGTGAGGGCAATCAGCCCCAGCATTTT
>TRBJ1-6|NA|NA|TRBV5-6
CASSELDSPLHF
TGTGCCAGCAGCGAGTTGGATTCACCCCTCCACTTT
>TRBJ1-3|NA|NA|TRBV25-1
CASSEYGTGSGNTIYF
TGTGCCAGCAGTGAATATGGCACGGGCTCTGGAAACACCATATATTTT
>TRBJ1-1|NA|few|TRBV6-5
CASLTVNTEAFF
TGTGCCAGCCTTACAGTGAACACTGAAGCTTTCTTT
>TRBJ2-5|NA|few|TRBV7-9
CASSFIAVQETQYF
TGTGCCAGCAGCTTTATAGCGGTCCAAGAGACCCAGTACTTC
>TRBJ2-7|TRBD1|once|TRBV5-1
CASSYRTGTNSYEQYF
TGCGCCAGCAGCTATAGGACAGGCACGAACTCCTACGAGCAGTACTTC
>TRBJ2-1|TRBD2|NA|TRBV7-9
CASSRTTSTSGLYNEQFF
TGTGCCAGCAGCCGTACCACCTCAACTAGCGGACTTTACAATGAGCAGTTCTTC
>TRBJ1-6|NA|once|TRBV5-6
CASTPGWGSPLHF
TGTGCCAGCACCCCGGGATGGGGTTCACCCCTCCACTTT
>TRBJ2-6|NA|NA|TRBV6-5
CASSYTLSGANVLTF
TGTGCCAGCAGTTACACTCTCTCTGGGGCCAACGTCCTGACTTTC
>TRBJ1-1|NA|few|TRBV9
CASSSGVSNTEAFF
TGTGCCAGCAGCTCAGGGGTCTCGAACACTGAAGCTTTCTTT
>TRBJ1-2|NA|NA|TRBV27
CASSSQGSYGYTF
TGTGCCAGCAGTTCACAGGGTTCCTATGGCTACACCTTC
>TRBJ2-7|TRBD2|NA|TRBV9
CASSPHSGSSYEQYF
TGTGCCAGCAGCCCCCATAGCGGGAGCTCGTACGAGCAGTACTTC
>TRBJ2-7|NA|NA|TRBV28
CASSAFFGSQSGEQYF
TGTGCCAGCAGTGCCTTCTTCGGCAGCCAGTCAGGCGAGCAGTACTTC
>TRBJ2-2|TRBD2|NA|TRBV30
CAWSVRSGGGYGELFF
TGTGCCTGGAGTGTCCGTAGTGGGGGAGGGTACGGGGAGCTGTTTTTT
>TRBJ2-2|NA|NA|TRBV5-1
CASSLDRDTGELFF
TGCGCCAGCAGCTTGGACAGGGACACCGGGGAGCTGTTTTTT
>TRBJ1-5|TRBD1|few|TRBV6-1
CASSENWTGVQPQHF
TGTGCCAGCAGTGAAAACTGGACAGGGGTGCAGCCCCAGCATTTT
>TRBJ2-1|TRBD2|NA|TRBV4-1
CASSHIPSGSQQFF
TGCGCCAGCAGCCATATCCCTAGCGGGTCCCAGCAGTTCTTC
>TRBJ1-4|NA|NA|TRBV11-2
CASSSKTNEKLFF
TGTGCCAGCAGCTCCAAAACTAATGAAAAACTGTTTTTT
>TRBJ1-2|TRBD1|NA|TRBV5-4
CASSRTGGRRSEGYTF
TGTGCCAGCAGCAGGACAGGGGGCAGGAGGAGTGAGGGCTACACCTTC
>TRBJ2-3|TRBD1|NA|TRBV6-6
CASRRGTGGSTDTQYF
TGTGCCAGCAGGAGAGGGACAGGGGGCAGCACAGATACGCAGTATTTT
>TRBJ1-3|NA|NA|TRBV6-5
CASSLSGDSGNTIYF
TGTGCCAGCAGCCTCAGTGGAGACTCTGGAAACACCATATATTTT
>TRBJ1-5|NA|few|TRBV4-3
CASSQDRGPQHF
TGCGCCAGCAGCCAAGATCGAGGACCCCAGCATTTT